This T cell receptor (beta chain) was documented in a study of T cells in localized non-small cell lung cancer (dated by TCRdb to 2020 to 2021). Study-wide context: T cell repertoires of 200 to 300 early-stage NSCLC patients were analyzed, with tumors being compared against uninvolved tumor-adjacent lungs. The mean age of the NSCLC patients was under 70 years, with 120 to 150 men and 100 to 110 women. The cohort consisted of a few hundred treatment-naive NSCLC patients whose localized lung tumors had been resected. General findings and caveats noted by the study authors: Uninvolved tumor-adjacent lung showed the highest T cell clonality, higher than tumor, which suggests more focused antigenic responses in the adjacent lung. Because multi-region tumor sequencing was not performed, intratumor heterogeneity could not be ruled out. Because the study design was exploratory, TCR variables were selected using unadjusted p-values without false-discovery rate correction. Longer overall survival was associated with higher blood T cell density, whereas shorter survival was associated with higher adjacent-lung clonality. A median of about 50 of the top 100 tumor clones turned up in the paired uninvolved adjacent lung, and 28 of those clones also ranked among the top 100 of that same adjacent lung.

At diagnosis, tumor, uninvolved tumor-adjacent lung and peripheral blood were collected and then preserved as a mix of FFPE and fresh-frozen material. For TCR repertoire profiling, blood samples were analyzed as peripheral blood mononuclear cells. The immunoSEQ Assay was used to sequence TCR beta CDR3 regions from DNA. The paper's processing steps were these. To compute T cell density, TCR beta template counts were normalized to usable DNA, which was estimated by amplifying housekeeping genes. Richness was estimated with the preseqR package, extrapolating to 400,000 templates for PBMC samples and 120,000 templates for tissue samples. Clonality was taken to be one minus Pielou's evenness. Differential abundance testing on productive amino-acid clonotypes, with a minimum total count of 5 and an alpha of 0.1, was used to identify tissue-enriched TCRs. The Jaccard Index and the Morisita Overlap Index were used to measure repertoire overlap between compartments. TCR beta CDR3s were clustered by GLIPH together with public tetramer-defined viral CDR3s, and at least three viral sequences plus V-gene enrichment were required for viral motifs. TCRdb retrieved this table from immuneACCESS and kept in-frame rearrangements only. Not all clones are present; in checked studies, unresolved V genes account for under half, and no reason is known for the remainder. For V, J and clone size, that table is used; D and trimming come from the DNA. The sample has tens of thousands of clones on record, 82% of them singletons. The leading ten clones occupy 15% to 20% of the sample.

Turning to this clone: Its antigen is still unknown. Base qualities are not provided; no much larger clone lies one nucleotide away.

The germline V end is reduced by 0 bases and the J end by 1 base; junction bases left unmatched: 13. The CDR3 has 22 amino acids, counting the end cysteine and phenylalanine. The entry retains the CDR3 DNA only, 66 bases that are in frame from base 1. The germline V gene gives CDR1 as LGHNA and CDR2 as YNFKEQ. Source: peripheral blood, taken before any cancer treatment. This clonotype originated in a male donor aged 60 or over with stage III squamous cell lung carcinoma. This receptor chain uses TRBV4-2 and TRBJ2-6, with TRBD1 identical over 12 junction bases. CDR3 sequence: CASSQDLAGTGGVRSGANVLTF. The sequence in DNA is TGTGCCAGCAGCCAAGATCTTGCCGGGACAGGGGGCGTGCGGTCTGGGGCCAACGTCCTGACTTTC.